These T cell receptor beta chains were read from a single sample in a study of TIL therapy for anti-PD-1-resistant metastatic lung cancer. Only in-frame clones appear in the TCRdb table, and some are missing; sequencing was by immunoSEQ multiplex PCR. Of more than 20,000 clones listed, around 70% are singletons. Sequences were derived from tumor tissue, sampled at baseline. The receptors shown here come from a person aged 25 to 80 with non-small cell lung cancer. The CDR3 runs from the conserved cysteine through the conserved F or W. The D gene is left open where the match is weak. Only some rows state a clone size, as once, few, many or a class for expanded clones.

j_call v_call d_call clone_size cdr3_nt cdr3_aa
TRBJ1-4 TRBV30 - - TGTGCCTGGAGTGTATTTGGGAGTCCGCGGGGGAATGAAAAACTGTTTTTT CAWSVFGSPRGNEKLFF
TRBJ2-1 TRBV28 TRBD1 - TGTGCCAGCAGTCCGGGGACAGGGGTCTACAATGAGCAGTTCTTC CASSPGTGVYNEQFF
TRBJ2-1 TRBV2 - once TGTGCCAGCAGAGGACAAGGATCTGGGGTCTACAATGAGCAGTTCTTC CASRGQGSGVYNEQFF
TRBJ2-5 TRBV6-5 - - TGTGCCAGCAGAACTCCCTCGTGGGGTCTGGAGACCCAGTACTTC CASRTPSWGLETQYF
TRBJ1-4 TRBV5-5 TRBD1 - TGTGCCAGCAGCTTCAACCCTCGACCGGGACAGGGTTATGAAAAACTGTTTTTT CASSFNPRPGQGYEKLFF
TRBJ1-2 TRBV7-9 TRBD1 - TGTGCCAGCAGCCGACAGGGGTCAAGTGCTTGGGACTATGGCTACACCTTC CASSRQGSSAWDYGYTF
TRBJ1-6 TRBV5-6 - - TGTGCCAGCAGCTTGGAGGGGGGGGGCGTTCATTCACCCCTCCACTTT CASSLEGGGVHSPLHF
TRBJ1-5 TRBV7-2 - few TGTGCCAGCAGCTTAGCTCTGAACAATCAGCCCCAGCATTTT CASSLALNNQPQHF
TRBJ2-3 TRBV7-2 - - TGTGCCAGCAGCTTCGTCCCGGGGGCGGATACGCAGTATTTT CASSFVPGADTQYF
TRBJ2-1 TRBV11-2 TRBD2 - TGTGCCAGCAGTTTTAGCGGGGGGGACATCAATGAGCAGTTCTTC CASSFSGGDINEQFF
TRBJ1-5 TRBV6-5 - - TGTGCCAGCAGTTCGGACCCAAATAGCAATCAGCCCCAGCATTTT CASSSDPNSNQPQHF
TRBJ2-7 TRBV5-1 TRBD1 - TGCGCCAGCAGCCCCGGGACAGGGGAGGCTCTAGGACTCTACGAGCAGTACTTC CASSPGTGEALGLYEQYF
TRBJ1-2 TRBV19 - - TGTGCCAGTAGTATCAAAGGGAGCGGCTACACCTTC CASSIKGSGYTF
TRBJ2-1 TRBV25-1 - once TGTGCCAGCAGTGACGTGGCAGGCTTTGGCAATGAGCAGTTCTTC CASSDVAGFGNEQFF
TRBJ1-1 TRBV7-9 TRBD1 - TGTGCCAGCAGCTTAGAGGGGGCGACTGAAGCTTTCTTT CASSLEGATEAFF
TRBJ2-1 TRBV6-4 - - TGTGCCAGCAGTGACCGCGGAGACTCCTACAATGAGCAGTTCTTC CASSDRGDSYNEQFF
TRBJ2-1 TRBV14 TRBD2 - TGTGCCAGCACGTCCGGGGGGGCCGATGAGCAGTTCTTC CASTSGGADEQFF
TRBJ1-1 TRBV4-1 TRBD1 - TGCGCCAGCAGCTGGGGACAGCCGAACACTGAAGCTTTCTTT CASSWGQPNTEAFF